This T cell receptor beta chain was recovered during a study of blood T cell repertoires in COVID-19. Study-level background: COVID-19 samples, acute and convalescent, were from the United States, Italy and Spain. Sample material is recorded as cDNA or gDNA derived from T cells, B-cell-depleted T cells, or PBMCs.

Per the original data handling: Counts of nucleated cells, estimated from reference gene primer amplification, were obtained. TCRdb keeps only in-frame clones here, not all; method: immunoSEQ multiplex PCR. The D gene and trimming were derived from the DNA, and the V and J assignments and clone size from that table. The sample has 150,000 to 200,000 clones, 85% seen once. CDR3 size: 20 residues. CDR1 LGHDT and CDR2 YNNKEL come from the germline V gene (reference sequence). V was cut by 0 bases and J by 0 bases, with 22 bases left in between. V and J are TRBV3-1 (or the pseudogene TRBV3-2) and TRBJ2-3; the D gene is possibly TRBD1 (5 bases). Sequences were obtained from peripheral blood. This receptor was identified in a human donor with acute or convalescent COVID-19. The donor label of this sample is uncertain. CDR3 bases: TGTGCCAGCAGCCAAGAAGACGTCACGCAGGGTTGGGGTAGCACAGATACGCAGTATTTT. This sequence encodes CASSQEDVTQGWGSTDTQYF.